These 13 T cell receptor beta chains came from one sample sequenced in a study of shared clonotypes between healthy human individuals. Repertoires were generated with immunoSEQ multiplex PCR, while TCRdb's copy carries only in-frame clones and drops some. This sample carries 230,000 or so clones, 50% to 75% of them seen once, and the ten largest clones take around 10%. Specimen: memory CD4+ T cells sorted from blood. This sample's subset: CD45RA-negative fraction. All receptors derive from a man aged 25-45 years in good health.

CDR3 nucleotides: TGTGCCAGCAGCTCCCCGAGGGTAGCGGGACTTCCTGATGAGCAGTTCTTC. It encodes CASSSPRVAGLPDEQFF. J is TRBJ2-1 and V is TRBV7-9; 8 bases line up with TRBD2. Looked up from germline, CDR1 is SEHNR and CDR2 is FQNEAQ (reference sequence). This CDR3 comprises 17 residues. Trimming removed 4 bases from V and 8 bases from J; junction bases left unmatched: 16.

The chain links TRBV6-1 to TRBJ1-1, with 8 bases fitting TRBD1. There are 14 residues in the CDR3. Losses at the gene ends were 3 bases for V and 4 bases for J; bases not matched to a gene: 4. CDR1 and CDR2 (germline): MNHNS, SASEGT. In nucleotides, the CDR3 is TGTGCCAGCAGTGATGGCCAGGGGGCCACTGAAGCTTTCTTT. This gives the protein CASSDGQGATEAFF.

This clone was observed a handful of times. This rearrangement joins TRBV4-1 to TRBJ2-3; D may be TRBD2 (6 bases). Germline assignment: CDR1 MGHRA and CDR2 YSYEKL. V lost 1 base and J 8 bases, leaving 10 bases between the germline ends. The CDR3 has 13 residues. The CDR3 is CASSQVKEGTQYF. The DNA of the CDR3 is TGCGCCAGCAGCCAAGTTAAGGAGGGTACGCAGTATTTT.

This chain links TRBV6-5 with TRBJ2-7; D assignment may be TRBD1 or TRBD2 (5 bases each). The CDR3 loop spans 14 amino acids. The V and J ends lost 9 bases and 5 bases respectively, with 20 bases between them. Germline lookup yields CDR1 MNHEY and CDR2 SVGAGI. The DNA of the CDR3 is TGTGCCAGACCAACTTCCAGGGAGTCCCACGAGCAGTACTTC. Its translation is CARPTSRESHEQYF.

Here the CDR3 reads CASSVGGPGGETQYF. CDR3 DNA: TGCGCCAGCAGTGTTGGGGGCCCGGGTGGAGAGACCCAGTACTTC. The chain couples TRBV10-1 to TRBJ2-5, with D possibly being TRBD1 (6 bases). Trimming left V 4 bases short and J 4 bases short, with 16 bases between. Per the germline V gene, CDR1 is WNHNN and CDR2 is SYGVQD (reference sequence). The CDR3 runs 15 residues.

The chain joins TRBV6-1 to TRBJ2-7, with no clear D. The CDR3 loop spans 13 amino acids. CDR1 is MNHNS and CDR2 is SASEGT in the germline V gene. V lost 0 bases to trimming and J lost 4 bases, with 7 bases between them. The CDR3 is CASSEASKYEQYF. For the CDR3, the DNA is TGTGCCAGCAGTGAAGCGTCGAAGTACGAGCAGTACTTC.

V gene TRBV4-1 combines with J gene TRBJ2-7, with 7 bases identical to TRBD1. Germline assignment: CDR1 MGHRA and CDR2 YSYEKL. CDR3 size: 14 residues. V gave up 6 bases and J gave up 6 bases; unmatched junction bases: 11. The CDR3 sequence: CASRRQGVFGEQYF. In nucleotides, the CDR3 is TGCGCCAGCAGGAGACAGGGCGTCTTTGGCGAGCAGTACTTC.

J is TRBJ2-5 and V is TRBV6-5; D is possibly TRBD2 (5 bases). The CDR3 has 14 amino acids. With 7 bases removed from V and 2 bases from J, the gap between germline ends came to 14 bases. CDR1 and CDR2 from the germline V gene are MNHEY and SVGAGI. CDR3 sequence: CASKTSGKQETQYF. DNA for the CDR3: TGTGCCAGCAAAACGTCGGGAAAGCAAGAGACCCAGTACTTC.

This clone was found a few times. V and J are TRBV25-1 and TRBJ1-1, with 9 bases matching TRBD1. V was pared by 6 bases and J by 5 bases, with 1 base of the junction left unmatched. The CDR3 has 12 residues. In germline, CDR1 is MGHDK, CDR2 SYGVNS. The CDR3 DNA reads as TGTGCCAGCAGACAGGGGGCAACTGAAGCTTTCTTT. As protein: CASRQGATEAFF.

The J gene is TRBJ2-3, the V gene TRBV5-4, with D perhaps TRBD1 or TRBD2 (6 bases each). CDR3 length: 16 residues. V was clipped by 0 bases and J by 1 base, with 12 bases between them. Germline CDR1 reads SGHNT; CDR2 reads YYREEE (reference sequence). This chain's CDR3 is CASSLAGGRGTDTQYF. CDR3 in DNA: TGTGCCAGCAGCTTGGCTGGGGGGCGCGGCACAGATACGCAGTATTTT.

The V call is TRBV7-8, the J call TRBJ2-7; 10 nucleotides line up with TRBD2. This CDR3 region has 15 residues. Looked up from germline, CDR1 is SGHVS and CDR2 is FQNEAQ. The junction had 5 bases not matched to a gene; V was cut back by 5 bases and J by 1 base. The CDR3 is CASSPASGGSYEQYF. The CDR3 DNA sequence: TGTGCCAGCAGCCCAGCTAGCGGGGGATCCTACGAGCAGTACTTC.

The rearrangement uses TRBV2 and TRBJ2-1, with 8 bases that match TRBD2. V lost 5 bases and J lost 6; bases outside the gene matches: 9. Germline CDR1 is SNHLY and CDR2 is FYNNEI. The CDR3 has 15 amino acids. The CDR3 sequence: CASSSGGHGFNEQFF. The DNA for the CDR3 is TGTGCCAGCAGTAGCGGGGGACACGGGTTCAATGAGCAGTTCTTC.

This CDR3 is CASRQGVDYGYTF. CDR3 DNA: TGTGCCAGCAGGCAGGGTGTCGACTATGGCTACACCTTC. This chain links TRBV2 with TRBJ1-2; a weak D match, TRBD1 (5 bases). The CDR3 covers 13 residues. The ends were cut back, 6 bases at V and 3 bases at J, with 11 bases in the middle. Germline V lookup: CDR1 SNHLY, CDR2 FYNNEI.